A single sample is the source of the 16 T cell receptor beta chains below, sequenced in a study of Tregs in tolerant kidney transplant recipients. Measured with immunoSEQ multiplex PCR; TCRdb has only the in-frame clones, and not every one. The table has some 55,000 clones, around 82% seen once; the top ten hold about 5.5%. Input material: CD4+ T cells from blood. The origin of the receptors is a human donor in good health.

V and J are TRBV25-1 and TRBJ1-2, with 9 bases lining up with TRBD1. Per the germline V gene, CDR1 is MGHDK and CDR2 is SYGVNS. The CDR3 consists of 15 residues. J lost 2 bases, V lost 6 bases, and 7 bases had no gene match. Here the CDR3 reads CASRSEGQGNYGYTF. Here the CDR3 DNA reads TGTGCCAGCAGGAGCGAGGGACAGGGAAACTATGGCTACACCTTC.

The genes are TRBV27 and TRBJ1-3; D call uncertain. Germline V gene lookup returns CDR1 MNHEY and CDR2 SMNVEV (reference sequence). The ends were cut back, 6 bases at V and 0 bases at J, with 12 bases in the middle. This CDR3 comprises 15 residues. CDR3 loop: CASRDRARSGNTIYF. For the CDR3, the DNA is TGTGCCAGCAGGGACCGGGCCCGCTCTGGAAACACCATATATTTT.

The gene calls are TRBV11-2 and TRBJ2-7, with D unresolved. The V gene's germline CDR1 is SGHAT and CDR2 FQNNGV. This CDR3 comprises 15 residues. Trimming cost V 2 bases and J 0 bases, with 11 bases left between them. The CDR3 is CASSLKVSLSYEQYF. DNA of the CDR3: TGTGCCAGCAGCTTAAAAGTCTCCCTCTCCTACGAGCAGTACTTC.

The V call is TRBV7-7, the J call TRBJ2-2; D not certain. The V end was cut by 4 bases, the J end by 2 bases, with 5 bases between. The CDR3 spans 13 residues. The germline V gene has CDR1 SSHAT and CDR2 FNYEAQ (reference sequence). The CDR3 DNA sequence: TGTGCCAGCAGCTCAGTCAACACCGGGGAGCTGTTTTTT. Translation gives CASSSVNTGELFF.

The rearrangement joins TRBV6-4 to TRBJ1-6; tentatively, D is TRBD1 (6 bases). Trimming removed 3 bases from V and 7 bases from J, with 13 bases in between. The CDR3 totals 15 residues. Germline lookup yields CDR1 MRHNA and CDR2 SNTAGT. The CDR3 DNA reads TGTGCCAGCAGTGATCAGGGAGGGGGAAATTCACCCCTCCACTTT. Translating it yields CASSDQGGGNSPLHF.

This rearrangement joins TRBV6-5 to TRBJ1-1, with TRBD1 identical over 9 bases. The V gene end was trimmed by 5 bases and the J gene end by 10 bases; junction bases not matched to a gene: 2. From germline, CDR1 is MNHEY and CDR2 SVGAGI. This CDR3 has 11 residues. CDR3 sequence: CASSVQGAAFF. The CDR3 DNA reads as TGTGCCAGCAGTGTACAGGGGGCAGCTTTCTTT.

The V and J genes are TRBV6-5 and TRBJ1-5; TRBD1 matches 7 bases. Germline CDR1 reads MNHEY; CDR2 reads SVGAGI. The junction had 3 bases not matched to a gene; V was cut back by 6 bases and J by 4 bases. The CDR3 length is 13 residues. In DNA form, the CDR3 reads TGTGCCAGCAGACTGACAGGGAATCAGCCCCAGCATTTT. It codes for CASRLTGNQPQHF.

The chain has TRBV19 and TRBJ1-2, with a weak D call TRBD1 (6 bases). The CDR3 loop spans 13 amino acids. The germline V gene encodes CDR1 LNHDA and CDR2 SQIVND (reference sequence). V lost 9 bases, J lost 7 bases, and 18 bases lay in between. CDR3 nucleotide sequence: TGTGCCAGCCTACAAATAGGGGGTGTTGGCTACACCTTC. Its protein is CASLQIGGVGYTF. Filled out from reference TRBV19 and TRBJ1-2, the complete variable domain reads DGGITQSPKYLFRKEGQNVTLSCEQNLNHDAMYWYRQDPGQGLRLIYYSQIVNDFQKGDIAEGYSVSREKKESFPLTVTSAQKNPTAFYLCASLQIGGVGYTFGSGTRLTVV.

The gene calls are TRBV7-2 and TRBJ2-5, with TRBD2 matching over 7 bases. With 4 bases clipped from V and 5 bases from J, the junction kept 10 bases outside the gene matches. Per the germline V gene, CDR1 is SGHTA and CDR2 is FQGNSA. This CDR3 is 15 amino acids long. The DNA of the CDR3 is TGTGCCAGCAGCTCCACGTGGGGGGGACGGGAGACCCAGTACTTC. Translation gives CASSSTWGGRETQYF. The full variable domain, with the rest looked up from reference TRBV7-2 and TRBJ2-5, is GAGVSQSPSNKVTEKGKDVELRCDPISGHTALYWYRQSLGQGLEFLIYFQGNSAPDKSGLPSDRFSAERTGGSVSTLTIQRTQQEDSAVYLCASSSTWGGRETQYFGPGTRLLVL.

In regard to this clone: An end of the junction differs from the germline gene, which may be a read error. The chain recombines TRBV7-2 with TRBJ2-7; the match to TRBD2 covers 7 bases. Germline V lookup: CDR1 SGHTA, CDR2 FQGNSA. This CDR3 has 13 amino acids. The CDR3 sequence: CASSSRWGTGLFF. The DNA of the CDR3 is TGTGCCAGCAGTTCGCGATGGGGGACGGGACTATTCTTC.

This clone was observed a few times. The chain links TRBV18 to TRBJ2-5, with 7 bases matching TRBD1. The junction had 5 bases not matched to a gene; V was cut back by 2 bases and J by 2 bases. Germline V gene lookup returns CDR1 KGHSH and CDR2 LQKENI. This CDR3 spans 15 amino acids. DNA of the CDR3: TGTGCCAGCTCACCATTAACAGGGGTTCAAGAGACCCAGTACTTC. Its protein product is CASSPLTGVQETQYF.

This rearrangement joins TRBV12-5 to TRBJ2-4, with 9 nucleotides matching TRBD2. This CDR3 region has 15 residues. Germline assignment: CDR1 LGHNT and CDR2 FRNRAP. Trimming removed 5 bases from V and 8 bases from J; junction bases left unmatched: 10. The DNA for the CDR3 is TGTGCTAGTGGTCCCCGAGTTAGCGGGAGTTACATTCAGTACTTC. The encoded protein is CASGPRVSGSYIQYF.

The chain employs TRBV11-3 and TRBJ2-1; no definite D call. Germline CDR1 reads SGHNT; CDR2 reads YENEEA. CDR3 length equals 13 residues. Trimming took 4 bases from V and 3 from J, leaving 7 bases between them. CDR3 DNA sequence: TGTGCCAGCAGCTCCCTAGACTACAATGAGCAGTTCTTC. The encoded protein is CASSSLDYNEQFF.

The chain combines TRBV7-2 with TRBJ2-2, with D maybe TRBD1 (6 bases). V was cut by 2 bases and J by 1 base, with 20 bases left in between. CDR1 and CDR2 from the germline V gene are SGHTA and FQGNSA. This CDR3 is built from 19 residues. The CDR3 DNA follows: TGTGCCAGCAGCTTAAGGGGTCAATGGGGGCTAAAGAACACCGGGGAGCTGTTTTTT. Protein: CASSLRGQWGLKNTGELFF.

The chain recombines TRBV2 with TRBJ2-5, with unresolved D. The germline V gene encodes CDR1 SNHLY and CDR2 FYNNEI. The CDR3 runs 13 residues. The ends were cut back, 2 bases at V and 5 bases at J, with 9 bases in the middle. The CDR3 DNA reads TGTGCCAGCAGTGAAAGGCGGATGGAGACCCAGTACTTC. Residues: CASSERRMETQYF. The full variable domain, its missing parts supplied by reference TRBV2 and TRBJ2-5, is EPEVTQTPSHQVTQMGQEVILRCVPISNHLYFYWYRQILGQKVEFLVSFYNNEISEKSEIFDDQFSVERPDGSNFTLKIRSTKLEDSAMYFCASSERRMETQYFGPGTRLLVL.

The chain has TRBV7-3 and TRBJ2-3; possible D gene TRBD2, 6 bases. This CDR3 contains 16 residues. V dropped 2 bases and J dropped 5 bases, with 17 bases sitting between them. Germline values: CDR1 SGHTA, CDR2 FQGTGA. In nucleotides, the CDR3 is TGTGCCAGCAGCTTAGGTAGTCTAGCGAGGGGAGATACGCAGTATTTT. Protein sequence: CASSLGSLARGDTQYF.